This T cell receptor (beta chain) was recovered during a study of OX40 agonist ivuxolimab in advanced cancers. Background on the study: Patients in dose escalation had liver, melanoma, kidney or head and neck cancers. Participants averaged 60 years of age (range 23 to 79) and were 75% to 90% male. Antecedent anti-PD-1, anti-PD-L1 or anti-CTLA-4 therapy was permissible, with around 41% having received some.

The germline CDR1 and CDR2 sequences are MNHEY and SMNVEV (reference sequence). V was pared by 4 bases and J by 1 base, with 5 bases of the junction left unmatched. The CDR3 covers 17 residues. Method: immunoSEQ multiplex PCR; TCRdb's copy keeps in-frame clones and lacks some. This table holds around 72,000 clones, about 86% found once. For this clone: Its specificity is not known.

Broader study findings: Expanded clones tended on average to be more numerous among CD8+ T cells than CD4+.

The sequence was obtained from an adult with an advanced solid tumor such as melanoma, head and neck, liver or kidney cancer. The sequences come from CD4+ or CD8+ T cells sorted from blood, collected in a trial of the OX40 agonist ivuxolimab. The genes are TRBV27 and TRBJ2-1, with 12 positions matching TRBD2. In DNA, the CDR3 is TGTGCCAGCAGTTCACTAGCGGGAGGTGGGTCCTACAATGAGCAGTTCTTC. It yields the protein CASSSLAGGGSYNEQFF.